This TCR beta chain comes out of a study of T cell responses to AZD1222 COVID-19 vaccine. For this clone: What it binds is unknown.

Profiled with immunoSEQ multiplex PCR; TCRdb holds only in-frame clones, not every one. The table records tens of thousands of clones, roughly 84% of them present only once. General observations from the study: There were repertoire samples only from the period after the peak T cell response. Spike was spanned by vaccine-associated CD4 TCRs, which were dominant at 160-218 and 743-854.

This sequence was found in an adult in good health. The sequenced sample was peripheral blood, obtained on day 0 of AZD1222 vaccination.

The CDR3 reads CASSLARLNQPQHF. CDR3 DNA sequence: TGTGCCAGCAGCTTAGCCAGGCTAAATCAGCCCCAGCATTTT. The chain has TRBV13 and TRBJ1-5; D is unresolved. Germline assignment: CDR1 PRHDT and CDR2 FYEKMQ (reference sequence). Trimming pared 1 base from V and 4 bases from J, leaving 8 bases between. The CDR3 totals 14 residues.